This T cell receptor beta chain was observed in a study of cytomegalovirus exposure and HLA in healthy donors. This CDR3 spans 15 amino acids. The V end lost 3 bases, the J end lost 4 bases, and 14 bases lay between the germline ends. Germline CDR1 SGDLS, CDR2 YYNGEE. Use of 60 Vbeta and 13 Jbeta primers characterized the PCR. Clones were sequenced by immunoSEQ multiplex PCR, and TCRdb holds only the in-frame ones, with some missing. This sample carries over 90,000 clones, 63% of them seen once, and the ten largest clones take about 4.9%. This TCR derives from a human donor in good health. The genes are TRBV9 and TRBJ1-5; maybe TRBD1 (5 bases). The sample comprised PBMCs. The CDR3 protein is CASSASDSTNQPQHF. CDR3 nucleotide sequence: TGTGCCAGCAGCGCTAGTGACAGCACAAATCAGCCCCAGCATTTT.